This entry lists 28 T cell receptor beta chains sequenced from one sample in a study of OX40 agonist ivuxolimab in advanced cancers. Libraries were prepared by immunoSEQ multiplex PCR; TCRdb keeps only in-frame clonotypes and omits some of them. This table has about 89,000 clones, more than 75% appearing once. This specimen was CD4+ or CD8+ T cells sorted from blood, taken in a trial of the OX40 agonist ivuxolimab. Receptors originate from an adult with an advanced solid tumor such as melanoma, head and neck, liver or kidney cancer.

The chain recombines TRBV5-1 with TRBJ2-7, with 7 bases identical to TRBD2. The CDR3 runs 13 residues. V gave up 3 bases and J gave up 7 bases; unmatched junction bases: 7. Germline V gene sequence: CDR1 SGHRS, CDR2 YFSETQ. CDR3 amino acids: CASSWTRAGEQYF. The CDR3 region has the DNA TGCGCCAGCAGCTGGACTAGAGCGGGGGAGCAGTACTTC.

CDR3 in amino acids: CAWSPGQETQYF. DNA of the CDR3: TGTGCCTGGAGTCCGGGGCAAGAGACCCAGTACTTC. The genes are TRBV30 and TRBJ2-5; D may be TRBD2 (5 bases). CDR1 and CDR2 (germline): GTSNPN, SVGIG (reference sequence). The CDR3 runs to 12 residues. Trimming removed 2 bases from V and 2 bases from J, with 6 bases in between. Full variable domain (remainder filled in from reference TRBV30 and TRBJ2-5): SQTIHQWPATLVQPVGSPLSLECTVEGTSNPNLYWYRQAAGRGLQLLFYSVGIGQISSEVPQNLSASRPQDRQFILSSKKLLLSDSGFYLCAWSPGQETQYFGPGTRLLVL.

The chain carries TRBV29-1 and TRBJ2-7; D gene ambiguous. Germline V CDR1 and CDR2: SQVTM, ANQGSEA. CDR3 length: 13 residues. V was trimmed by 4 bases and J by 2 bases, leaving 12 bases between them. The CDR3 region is CSVGVSPTYEQYF. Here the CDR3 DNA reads TGCAGCGTTGGAGTCAGCCCGACCTACGAGCAGTACTTC.

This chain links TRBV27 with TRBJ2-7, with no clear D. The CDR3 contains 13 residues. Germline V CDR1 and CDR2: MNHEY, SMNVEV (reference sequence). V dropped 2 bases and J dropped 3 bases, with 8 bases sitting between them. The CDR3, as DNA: TGTGCCAGCAGTTTAAAGTCCGGCTACGAGCAGTACTTC. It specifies CASSLKSGYEQYF.

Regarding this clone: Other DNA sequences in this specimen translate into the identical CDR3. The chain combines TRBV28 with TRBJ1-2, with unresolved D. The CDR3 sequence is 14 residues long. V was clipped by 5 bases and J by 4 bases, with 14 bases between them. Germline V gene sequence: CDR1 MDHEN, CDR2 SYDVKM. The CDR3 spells CASSPSGRSYGYTF. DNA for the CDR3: TGTGCCAGCAGTCCATCTGGCAGGTCCTATGGCTACACCTTC.

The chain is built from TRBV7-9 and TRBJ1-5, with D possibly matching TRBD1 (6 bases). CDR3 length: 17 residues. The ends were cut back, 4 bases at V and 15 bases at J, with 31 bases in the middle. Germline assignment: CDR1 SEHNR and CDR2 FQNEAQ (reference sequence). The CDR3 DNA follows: TGTGCCAGCAGCTCATCTTATCAGACAGGCGGAGCCGGAGCCCTGCATTTT. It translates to CASSSSYQTGGAGALHF.

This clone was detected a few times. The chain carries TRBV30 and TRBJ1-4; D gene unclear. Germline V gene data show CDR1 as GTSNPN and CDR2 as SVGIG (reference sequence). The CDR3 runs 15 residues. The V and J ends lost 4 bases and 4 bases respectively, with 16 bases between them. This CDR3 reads CAWTSSGSGNEKLFF. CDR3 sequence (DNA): TGTGCCTGGACGTCGTCGGGTAGTGGTAATGAAAAACTGTTTTTT. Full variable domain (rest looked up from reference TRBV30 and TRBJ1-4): SQTIHQWPATLVQPVGSPLSLECTVEGTSNPNLYWYRQAAGRGLQLLFYSVGIGQISSEVPQNLSASRPQDRQFILSSKKLLLSDSGFYLCAWTSSGSGNEKLFFGSGTQLSVL.

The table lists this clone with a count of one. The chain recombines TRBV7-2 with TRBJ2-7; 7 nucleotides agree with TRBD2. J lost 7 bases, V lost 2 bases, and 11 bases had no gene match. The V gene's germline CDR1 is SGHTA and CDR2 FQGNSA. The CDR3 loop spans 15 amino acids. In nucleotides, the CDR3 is TGTGCCAGCAGCTTACGGGGCGGGAGTAGTATAGAGCAGTACTTC. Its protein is CASSLRGGSSIEQYF.

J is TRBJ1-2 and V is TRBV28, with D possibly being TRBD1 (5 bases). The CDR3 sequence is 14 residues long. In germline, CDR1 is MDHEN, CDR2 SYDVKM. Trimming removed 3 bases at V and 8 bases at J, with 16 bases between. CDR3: CASSFLRGLEGYTF. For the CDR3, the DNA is TGTGCCAGCAGTTTCTTAAGGGGCCTTGAGGGCTACACCTTC.

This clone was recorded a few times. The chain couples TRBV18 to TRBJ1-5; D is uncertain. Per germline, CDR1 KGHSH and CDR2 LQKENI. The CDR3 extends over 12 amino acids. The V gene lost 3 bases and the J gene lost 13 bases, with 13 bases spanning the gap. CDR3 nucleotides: TGTGCCAGCTCACCTACCCCCGAGACTCAGCATTTT. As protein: CASSPTPETQHF.

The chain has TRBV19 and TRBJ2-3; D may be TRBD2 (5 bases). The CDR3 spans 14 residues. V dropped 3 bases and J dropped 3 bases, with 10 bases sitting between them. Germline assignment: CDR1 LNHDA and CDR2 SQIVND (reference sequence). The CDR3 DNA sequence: TGTGCCAGTAGTATTCTGGGCGGGACAGATACGCAGTATTTT. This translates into CASSILGGTDTQYF.

The CDR3 bases are TGTGCCAGCAGCCCCATAACTAGCACAGATACGCAGTATTTT. Translation: CASSPITSTDTQYF. The chain couples TRBV7-6 to TRBJ2-3; D ambiguous. The V and J ends lost 5 bases and 0 bases respectively, with 9 bases between them. This CDR3 comprises 14 residues. The germline V gene has CDR1 SGHVS and CDR2 FNYEAQ.

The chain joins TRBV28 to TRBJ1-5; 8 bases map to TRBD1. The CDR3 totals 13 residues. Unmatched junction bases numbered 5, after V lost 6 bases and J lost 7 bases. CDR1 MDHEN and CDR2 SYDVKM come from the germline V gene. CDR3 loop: CASSPGGRQPQHF. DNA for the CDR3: TGTGCCAGCAGCCCAGGGGGCAGGCAGCCCCAGCATTTT.

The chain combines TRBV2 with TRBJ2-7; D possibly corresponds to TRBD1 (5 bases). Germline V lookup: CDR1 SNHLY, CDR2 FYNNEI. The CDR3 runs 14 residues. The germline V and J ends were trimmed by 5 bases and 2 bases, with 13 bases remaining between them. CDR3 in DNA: TGTGCCAGCAGTAAAGGGGTTCTCACCTACGAGCAGTACTTC. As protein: CASSKGVLTYEQYF.

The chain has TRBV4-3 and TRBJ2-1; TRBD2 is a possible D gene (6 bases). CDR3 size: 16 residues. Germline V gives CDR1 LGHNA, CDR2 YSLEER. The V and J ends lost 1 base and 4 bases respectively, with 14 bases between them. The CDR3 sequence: CASSQGVSGLYNEQFF. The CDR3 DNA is TGCGCCAGCAGCCAAGGGGTTAGCGGATTATACAATGAGCAGTTCTTC.

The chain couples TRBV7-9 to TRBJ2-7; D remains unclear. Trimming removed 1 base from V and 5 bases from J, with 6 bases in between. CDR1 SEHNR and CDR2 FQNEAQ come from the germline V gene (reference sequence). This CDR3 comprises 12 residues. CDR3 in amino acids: CASSLVDDEQYF. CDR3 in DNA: TGTGCCAGCAGCTTAGTGGATGACGAGCAGTACTTC. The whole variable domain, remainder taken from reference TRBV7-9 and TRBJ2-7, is DTGVSQNPRHKITKRGQNVTFRCDPISEHNRLYWYRQTLGQGPEFLTYFQNEAQLEKSRLLSDRFSAERPKGSFSTLEIQRTEQGDSAMYLCASSLVDDEQYFGPGTRLTVT.

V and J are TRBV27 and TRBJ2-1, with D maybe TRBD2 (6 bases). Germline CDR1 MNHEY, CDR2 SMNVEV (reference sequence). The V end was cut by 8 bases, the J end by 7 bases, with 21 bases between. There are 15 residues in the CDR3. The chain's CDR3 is CASARPGTPGNEQFF. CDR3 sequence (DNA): TGTGCCAGCGCCCGACCCGGGACTCCGGGTAATGAGCAGTTCTTC.

CDR3 amino acids: CASSLWTGGSYEQFF. The CDR3 DNA sequence: TGTGCCAGCAGCTTATGGACAGGGGGCTCGTATGAGCAGTTCTTC. The chain carries TRBV13 and TRBJ2-1; 11 positions match TRBD1. V shed 2 bases and J 8 bases; nucleotides not matched to a gene: 5. The CDR3 runs to 15 residues. CDR1 is PRHDT, CDR2 FYEKMQ, per germline (reference sequence). The variable domain in full, with the rest retrieved from reference TRBV13 and TRBJ2-1, is AAGVIQSPRHLIKEKRETATLKCYPIPRHDTVYWYQQGPGQDPQFLISFYEKMQSDKGSIPDRFSAQQFSDYHSELNMSSLELGDSALYFCASSLWTGGSYEQFFGPGTRLTVL.

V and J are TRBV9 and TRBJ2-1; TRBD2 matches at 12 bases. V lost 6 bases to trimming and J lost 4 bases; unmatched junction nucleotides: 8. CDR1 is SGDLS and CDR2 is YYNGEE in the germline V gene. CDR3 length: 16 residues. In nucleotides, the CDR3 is TGTGCCAGCAACCCTAGCGGGGGGGCGGGTTACAATGAGCAGTTCTTC. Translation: CASNPSGGAGYNEQFF.

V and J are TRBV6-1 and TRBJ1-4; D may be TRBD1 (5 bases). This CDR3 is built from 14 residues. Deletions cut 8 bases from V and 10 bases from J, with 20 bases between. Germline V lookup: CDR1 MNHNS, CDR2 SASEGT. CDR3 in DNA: TGTGCCAGCGCCCTGGGTGGAGACAGTAGAAAACTGTTTTTT. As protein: CASALGGDSRKLFF.

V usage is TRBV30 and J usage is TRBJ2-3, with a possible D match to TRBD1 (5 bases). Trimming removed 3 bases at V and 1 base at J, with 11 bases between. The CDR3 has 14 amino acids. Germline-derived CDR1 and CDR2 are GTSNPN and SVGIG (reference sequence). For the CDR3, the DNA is TGTGCCTGGAGGTCAGGGTTGGGCACAGATACGCAGTATTTT. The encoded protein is CAWRSGLGTDTQYF.

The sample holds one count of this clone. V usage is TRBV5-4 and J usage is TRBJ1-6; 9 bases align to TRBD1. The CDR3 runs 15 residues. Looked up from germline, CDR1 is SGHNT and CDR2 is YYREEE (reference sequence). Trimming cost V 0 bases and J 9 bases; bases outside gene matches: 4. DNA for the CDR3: TGTGCCAGCAGCTTGGCGGGACAGGGTGTTTCACCCCTCCACTTT. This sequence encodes CASSLAGQGVSPLHF.

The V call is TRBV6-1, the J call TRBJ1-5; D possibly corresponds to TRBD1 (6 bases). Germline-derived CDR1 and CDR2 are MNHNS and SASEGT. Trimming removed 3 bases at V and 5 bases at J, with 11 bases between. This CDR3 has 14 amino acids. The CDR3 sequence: CASSDQGNYQPQHF. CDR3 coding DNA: TGTGCCAGCAGTGACCAGGGGAACTATCAGCCCCAGCATTTT.

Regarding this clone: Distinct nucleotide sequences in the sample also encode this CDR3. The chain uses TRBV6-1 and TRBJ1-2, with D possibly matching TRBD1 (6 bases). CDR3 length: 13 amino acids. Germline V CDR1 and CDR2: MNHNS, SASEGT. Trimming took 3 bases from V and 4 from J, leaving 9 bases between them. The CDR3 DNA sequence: TGTGCCAGCAGTGACAGGGGCGGCTATGGCTACACCTTC. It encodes CASSDRGGYGYTF.

The CDR3 loop reads CASSTGAEGNTIYF. In DNA, the CDR3 is TGCGCCAGCAGCACCGGGGCCGAGGGAAACACCATATATTTT. The chain employs TRBV5-1 and TRBJ1-3; D is perhaps TRBD1 (5 bases). CDR3 length: 14 residues. The V gene's germline CDR1 is SGHRS and CDR2 YFSETQ. Trimming took off 4 bases at V and 4 bases at J, with 12 bases between the two ends.

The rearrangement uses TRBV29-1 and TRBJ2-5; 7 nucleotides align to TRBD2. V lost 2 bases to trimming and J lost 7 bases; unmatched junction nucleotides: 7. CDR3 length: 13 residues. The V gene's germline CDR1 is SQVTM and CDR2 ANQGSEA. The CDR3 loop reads CSVEKGGRGTQYF. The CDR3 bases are TGCAGCGTTGAAAAAGGCGGGAGAGGGACCCAGTACTTC.

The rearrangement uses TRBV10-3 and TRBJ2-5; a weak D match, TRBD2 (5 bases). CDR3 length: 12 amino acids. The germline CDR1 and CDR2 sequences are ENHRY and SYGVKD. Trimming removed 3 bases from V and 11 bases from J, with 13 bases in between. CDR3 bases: TGTGCCATCAGTGATCCCGGGAAGCAGCAGTACTTC. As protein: CAISDPGKQQYF.

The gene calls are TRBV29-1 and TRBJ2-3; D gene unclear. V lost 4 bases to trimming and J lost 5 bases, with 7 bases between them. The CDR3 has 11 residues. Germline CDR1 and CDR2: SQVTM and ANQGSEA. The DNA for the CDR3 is TGCAGCGTTGGCCTCGGAGATACGCAGTATTTT. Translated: CSVGLGDTQYF.